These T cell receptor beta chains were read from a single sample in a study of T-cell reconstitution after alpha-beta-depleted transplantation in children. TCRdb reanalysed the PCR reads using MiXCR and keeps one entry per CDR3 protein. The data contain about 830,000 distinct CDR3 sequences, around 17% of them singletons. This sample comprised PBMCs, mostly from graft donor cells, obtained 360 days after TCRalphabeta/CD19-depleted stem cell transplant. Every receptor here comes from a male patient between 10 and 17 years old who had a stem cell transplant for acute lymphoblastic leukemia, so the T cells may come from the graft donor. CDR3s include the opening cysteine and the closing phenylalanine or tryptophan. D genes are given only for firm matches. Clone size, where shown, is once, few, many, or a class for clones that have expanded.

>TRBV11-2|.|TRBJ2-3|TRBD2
CASSLRGLADNRDTQYF
TGTGCCAGCAGCTTAAGGGGACTAGCGGACAATCGAGATACGCAGTATTTT
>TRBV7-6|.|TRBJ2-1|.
CASSLGIGSVHEQFF
TGTGCCAGCAGCTTAGGAATAGGAAGCGTCCATGAGCAGTTCTTC
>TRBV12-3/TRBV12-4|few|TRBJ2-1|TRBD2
CASTLGLVYEQFF
TGTGCCAGCACCTTGGGACTAGTCTATGAGCAGTTCTTC
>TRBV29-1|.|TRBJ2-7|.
CSVGQDGLYEQYF
TGCAGCGTTGGACAGGACGGGCTATACGAGCAGTACTTC
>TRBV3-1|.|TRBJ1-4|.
CASSQGAWRDEKLFF
TGTGCCAGCAGCCAAGGAGCGTGGAGAGATGAAAAACTGTTTTTT
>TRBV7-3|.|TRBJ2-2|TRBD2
CASSSTGTSSPGELFF
TGTGCCAGCAGCTCTACCGGGACTAGCAGCCCCGGGGAGCTGTTTTTT
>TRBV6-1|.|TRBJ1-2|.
CASRPGHLNYGYTF
TGTGCCAGCCGACCGGGACATCTTAACTATGGCTACACCTTC
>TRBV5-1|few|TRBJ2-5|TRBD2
CASSWVALAGVKTQYF
TGCGCCAGCAGCTGGGTGGCGCTAGCGGGAGTGAAGACCCAGTACTTC
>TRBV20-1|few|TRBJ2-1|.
CSPHRAPGYNEQFF
TGCAGTCCGCATCGGGCCCCAGGGTACAATGAGCAGTTCTTC
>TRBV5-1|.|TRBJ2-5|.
CASAPWLPPQETQYF
TGCGCCAGCGCCCCCTGGCTTCCACCACAAGAGACCCAGTACTTC
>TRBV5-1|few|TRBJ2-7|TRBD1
CASSFASTGVNYEQYF
TGCGCCAGCAGCTTCGCCTCGACAGGGGTGAACTACGAGCAGTACTTC
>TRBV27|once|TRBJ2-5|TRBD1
CASSSHRQGARETQYF
TGTGCCAGCAGTTCGCACCGACAGGGGGCGAGGGAGACCCAGTACTTC
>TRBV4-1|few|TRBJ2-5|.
CASSRLYISRETQYF
TGCGCCAGCAGCCGGCTCTATATCTCTCGGGAGACCCAGTACTTC
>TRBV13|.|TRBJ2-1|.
CASSLAPGRARKRPSYNEQFF
TGTGCCAGCAGCTTAGCCCCCGGGCGGGCCAGAAAGAGACCCTCCTACAATGAGCAGTTCTTC
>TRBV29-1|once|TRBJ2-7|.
CSVDGRGAYEQYF
TGCAGCGTTGACGGCAGGGGAGCCTACGAGCAGTACTTC
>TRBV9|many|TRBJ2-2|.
CASSVGQSNTGELFF
TGTGCCAGCAGCGTCGGACAGTCGAACACCGGGGAGCTGTTTTTT
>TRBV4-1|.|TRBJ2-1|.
CASSQGSAPYNEQFF
TGCGCCAGCAGCCAAGGCTCGGCCCCCTACAATGAGCAGTTCTTC
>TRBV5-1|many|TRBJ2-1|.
CASSPGTAYNEQFF
TGCGCCAGCAGCCCCGGGACGGCGTACAATGAGCAGTTCTTC
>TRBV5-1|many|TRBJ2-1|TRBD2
CASSLTSGSDEQFF
TGCGCCAGCAGCCTGACTAGCGGGAGTGATGAGCAGTTCTTC
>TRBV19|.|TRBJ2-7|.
CASSDRTLSYEQYF
TGTGCCAGTAGCGACAGGACCCTTTCCTACGAGCAGTACTTC